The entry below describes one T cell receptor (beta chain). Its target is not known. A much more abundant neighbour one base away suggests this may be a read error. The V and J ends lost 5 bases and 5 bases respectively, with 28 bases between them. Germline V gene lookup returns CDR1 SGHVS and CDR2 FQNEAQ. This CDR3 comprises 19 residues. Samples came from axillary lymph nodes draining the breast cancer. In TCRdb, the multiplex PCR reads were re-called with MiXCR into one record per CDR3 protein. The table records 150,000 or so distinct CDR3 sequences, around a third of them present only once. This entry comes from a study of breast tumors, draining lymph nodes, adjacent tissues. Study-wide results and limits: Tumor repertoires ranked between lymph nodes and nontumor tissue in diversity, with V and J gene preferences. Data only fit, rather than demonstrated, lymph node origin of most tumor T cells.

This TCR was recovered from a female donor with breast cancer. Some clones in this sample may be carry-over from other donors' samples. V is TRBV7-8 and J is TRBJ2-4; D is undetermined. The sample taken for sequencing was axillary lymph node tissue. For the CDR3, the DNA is TGTGCCAGCAGCCCACTATCCGCTACAGCTACCCAGGCCCAAAACATTCAGTACTTC. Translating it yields CASSPLSATATQAQNIQYF.